This paragraph covers one T cell receptor (beta chain) sequence. This sample was included in a study of OX40 agonist ivuxolimab in advanced cancers. TCRdb's copy holds only in-frame clones and misses some; the assay was immunoSEQ multiplex PCR. The repertoire holds about 96,000 clones, with about 84% as singletons. Autoimmune disease history or systemic immunosuppression barred patients. Baseline, cycle 4 day 1, and cycle 7 day 1 were the blood sampling points. The germline V and J ends were trimmed by 4 bases and 1 base, with 14 bases remaining between them. This CDR3 has 15 residues. Germline assignment: CDR1 SGHNT and CDR2 YYREEE (reference sequence).

The rearrangement uses TRBV5-4 and TRBJ1-2, with D perhaps TRBD1 (6 bases). The input for sequencing was CD4+ or CD8+ T cells sorted from blood, taken in a trial of the OX40 agonist ivuxolimab. This TCR was sampled from an adult with an advanced solid tumor such as melanoma, head and neck, liver or kidney cancer. The CDR3 sequence: CASSVHRDRNYGYTF. Here the CDR3 DNA reads TGTGCCAGCAGCGTTCACAGGGACCGTAACTATGGCTACACCTTC.